This record looks at one TCR beta chain sequence and its context. What it recognizes is unknown. Produced via immunoSEQ multiplex PCR; TCRdb's table is partial and in-frame only. The sample lists roughly 80,000 clones, about 93% seen once, with 4.5% in the top ten. The V end was cut by 5 bases, the J end by 5 bases, with 6 bases between. This CDR3 has 11 amino acids. Germline CDR1 is SGHAT and CDR2 is FQNNGV. This sample stems from a study of T cell responses to AZD1222 COVID-19 vaccine. Study-level points and caveats: Only six or seven AZD1222 recipients tested seropositive at baseline. There were mostly white British donors and more females than males, and clonal diversity was possibly underestimated. Without day 14 samples, only post-peak T cell repertoires were studied. The CD4 TCRs associated with vaccination extended across spike and predominated at 160-218 and 743-854.

Sequenced here: peripheral blood, sampled on day 0 of MenACWY control vaccination. This TCR came from an adult in good health. The rearrangement joins TRBV11-2 to TRBJ1-1; D remains ambiguous. CDR3 amino acids: CASSPVTEAFF. CDR3 DNA sequence: TGTGCCAGCAGCCCGGTGACTGAAGCTTTCTTT.